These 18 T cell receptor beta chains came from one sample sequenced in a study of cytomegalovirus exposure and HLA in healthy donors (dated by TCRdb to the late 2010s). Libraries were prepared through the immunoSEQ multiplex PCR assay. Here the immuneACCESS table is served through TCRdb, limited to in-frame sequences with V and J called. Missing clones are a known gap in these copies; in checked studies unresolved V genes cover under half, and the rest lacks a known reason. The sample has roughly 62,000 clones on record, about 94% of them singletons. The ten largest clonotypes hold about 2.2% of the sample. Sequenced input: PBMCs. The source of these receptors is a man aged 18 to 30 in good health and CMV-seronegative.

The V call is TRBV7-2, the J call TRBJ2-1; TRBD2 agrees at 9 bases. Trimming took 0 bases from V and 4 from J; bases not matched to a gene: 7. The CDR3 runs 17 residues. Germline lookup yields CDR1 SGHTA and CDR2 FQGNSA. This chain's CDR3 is CASSLAVLAGKYNEQFF. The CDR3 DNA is TGTGCCAGCAGCTTAGCGGTCCTAGCGGGGAAATACAATGAGCAGTTCTTC. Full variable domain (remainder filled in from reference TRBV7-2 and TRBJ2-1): GAGVSQSPSNKVTEKGKDVELRCDPISGHTALYWYRQSLGQGLEFLIYFQGNSAPDKSGLPSDRFSAERTGGSVSTLTIQRTQQEDSAVYLCASSLAVLAGKYNEQFFGPGTRLTVL.

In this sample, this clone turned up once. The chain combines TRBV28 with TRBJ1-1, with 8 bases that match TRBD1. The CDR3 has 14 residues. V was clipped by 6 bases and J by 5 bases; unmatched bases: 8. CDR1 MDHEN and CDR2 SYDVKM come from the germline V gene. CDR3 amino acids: CASRSGGSITEAFF. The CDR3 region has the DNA TGTGCCAGCAGGTCAGGGGGCTCGATAACTGAAGCTTTCTTT.

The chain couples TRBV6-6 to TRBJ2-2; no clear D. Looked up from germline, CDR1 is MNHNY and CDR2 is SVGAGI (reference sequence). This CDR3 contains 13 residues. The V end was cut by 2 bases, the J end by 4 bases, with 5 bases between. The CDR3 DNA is TGTGCCAGCAGTTACCCATCCACCGGGGAGCTGTTTTTT. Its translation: CASSYPSTGELFF.

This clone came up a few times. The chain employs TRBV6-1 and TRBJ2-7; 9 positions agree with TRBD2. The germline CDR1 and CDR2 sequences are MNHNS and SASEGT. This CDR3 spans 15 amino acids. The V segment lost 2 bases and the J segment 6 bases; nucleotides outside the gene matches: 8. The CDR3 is CASSESASGVGEQYF. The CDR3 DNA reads TGTGCCAGCAGTGAAAGTGCTAGCGGGGTAGGCGAGCAGTACTTC.

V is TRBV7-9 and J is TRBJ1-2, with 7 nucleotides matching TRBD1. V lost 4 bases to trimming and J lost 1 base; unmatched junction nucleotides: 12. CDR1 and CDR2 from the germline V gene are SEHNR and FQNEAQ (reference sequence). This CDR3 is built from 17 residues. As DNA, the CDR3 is TGTGCCAGCAGCTCGTCAACAGGGGAGGCCTATAACTATGGCTACACCTTC. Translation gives CASSSSTGEAYNYGYTF.

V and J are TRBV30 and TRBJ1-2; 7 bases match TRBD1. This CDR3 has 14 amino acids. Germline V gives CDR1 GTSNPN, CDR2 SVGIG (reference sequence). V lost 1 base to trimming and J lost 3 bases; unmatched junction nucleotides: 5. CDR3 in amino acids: CAWSASGTDYGYTF. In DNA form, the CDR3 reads TGTGCCTGGAGTGCGTCCGGGACAGACTATGGCTACACCTTC.

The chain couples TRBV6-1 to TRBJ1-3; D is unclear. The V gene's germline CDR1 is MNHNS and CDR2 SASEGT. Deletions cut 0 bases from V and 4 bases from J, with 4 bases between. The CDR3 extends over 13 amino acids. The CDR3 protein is CASSEAEGNTIYF. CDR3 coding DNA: TGTGCCAGCAGTGAAGCCGAGGGAAACACCATATATTTT.

CDR3 coding DNA: TGTGCTAGTGCCCCGGGGGGCTCCTACGAGCAGTACTTC. Translating it yields CASAPGGSYEQYF. The chain recombines TRBV12-5 with TRBJ2-7; TRBD2 matches at 7 bases. The length of the CDR3 is 13 residues. The ends lost 7 bases at V and 0 bases at J; junction bases unmatched: 3. Looked up from germline, CDR1 is LGHNT and CDR2 is FRNRAP. Drawing the rest from reference TRBV12-5 and TRBJ2-7, the complete variable domain is DARVTQTPRHKVTEMGQEVTMRCQPILGHNTVFWYRQTMMQGLELLAYFRNRAPLDDSGMPKDRFSAEMPDATLATLKIQPSEPRDSAVYFCASAPGGSYEQYFGPGTRLTVT.

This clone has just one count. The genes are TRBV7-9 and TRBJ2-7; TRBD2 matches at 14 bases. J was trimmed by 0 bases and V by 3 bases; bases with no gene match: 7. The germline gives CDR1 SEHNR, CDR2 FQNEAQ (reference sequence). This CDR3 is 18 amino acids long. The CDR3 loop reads CASSLTSGRAVGSYEQYF. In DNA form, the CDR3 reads TGTGCCAGCAGCTTGACTAGCGGGAGGGCCGTCGGCTCCTACGAGCAGTACTTC.

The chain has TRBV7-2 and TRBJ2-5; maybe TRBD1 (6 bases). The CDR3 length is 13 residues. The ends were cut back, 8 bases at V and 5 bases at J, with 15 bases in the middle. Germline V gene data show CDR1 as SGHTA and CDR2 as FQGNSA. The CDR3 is CASASQGRETQYF. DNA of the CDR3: TGTGCCAGCGCGTCACAGGGTCGGGAGACCCAGTACTTC.

Written as DNA, the CDR3 is TGTGCCAGCAGCCCCCCCGGAGGGGAGGTGACCGGGGAGCTGTTTTTT. It is translated as CASSPPGGEVTGELFF. The chain recombines TRBV9 with TRBJ2-2, with D perhaps TRBD2 (6 bases). The CDR3 totals 16 residues. Germline V gene lookup returns CDR1 SGDLS and CDR2 YYNGEE. Trimming removed 4 bases from V and 5 bases from J, with 18 bases in between.

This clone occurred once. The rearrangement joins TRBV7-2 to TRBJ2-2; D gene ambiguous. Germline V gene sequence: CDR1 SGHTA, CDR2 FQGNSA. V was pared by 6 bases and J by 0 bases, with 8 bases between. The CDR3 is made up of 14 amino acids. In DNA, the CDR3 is TGTGCCAGCAGTTCACAGACGAACACCGGGGAGCTGTTTTTT. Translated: CASSSQTNTGELFF.

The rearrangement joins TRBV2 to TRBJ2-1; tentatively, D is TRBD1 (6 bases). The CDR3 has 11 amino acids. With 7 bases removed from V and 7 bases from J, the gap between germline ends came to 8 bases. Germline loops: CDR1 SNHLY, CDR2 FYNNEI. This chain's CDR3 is CASIQGNEQFF. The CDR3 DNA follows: TGTGCCAGCATTCAGGGGAATGAGCAGTTCTTC.

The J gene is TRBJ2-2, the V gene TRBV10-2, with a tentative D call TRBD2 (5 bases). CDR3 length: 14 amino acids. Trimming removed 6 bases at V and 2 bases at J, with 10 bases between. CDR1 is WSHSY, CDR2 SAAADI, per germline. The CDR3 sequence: CASRMTGNTGELFF. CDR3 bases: TGCGCCAGCAGAATGACGGGAAACACCGGGGAGCTGTTTTTT.

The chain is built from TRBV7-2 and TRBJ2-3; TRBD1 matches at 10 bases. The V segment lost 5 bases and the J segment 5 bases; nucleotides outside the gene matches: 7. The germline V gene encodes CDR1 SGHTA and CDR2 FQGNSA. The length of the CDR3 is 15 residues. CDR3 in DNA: TGTGCCAGCAGCCAAAGGGGACAGGGGATAGATACGCAGTATTTT. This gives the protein CASSQRGQGIDTQYF.

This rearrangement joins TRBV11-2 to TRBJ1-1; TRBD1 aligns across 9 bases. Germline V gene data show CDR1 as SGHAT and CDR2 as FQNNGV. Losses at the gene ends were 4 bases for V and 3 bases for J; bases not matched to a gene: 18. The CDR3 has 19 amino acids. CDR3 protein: CASSWGGKGGQGFHTEAFF. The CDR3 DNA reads TGTGCCAGCAGCTGGGGGGGAAAGGGAGGACAGGGGTTTCACACTGAAGCTTTCTTT.

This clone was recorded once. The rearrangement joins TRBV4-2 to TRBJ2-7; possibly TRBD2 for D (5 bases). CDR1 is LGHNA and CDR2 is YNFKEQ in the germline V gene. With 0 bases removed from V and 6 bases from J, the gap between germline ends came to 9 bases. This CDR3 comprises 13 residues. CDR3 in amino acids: CASSQDRGLEQYF. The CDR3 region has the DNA TGTGCCAGCAGCCAAGACCGAGGGCTCGAGCAGTACTTC.

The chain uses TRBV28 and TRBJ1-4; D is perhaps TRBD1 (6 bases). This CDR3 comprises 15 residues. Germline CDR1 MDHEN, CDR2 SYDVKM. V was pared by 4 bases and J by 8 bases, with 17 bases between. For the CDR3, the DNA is TGTGCCAGCAGTTCCCTAGGGGGAACGGACGAAAAACTGTTTTTT. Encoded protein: CASSSLGGTDEKLFF.